This TCR beta chain was sequenced in a study of blood T cell repertoires in COVID-19. Looking at the study overall: Sources were T cells, B-cell-depleted T cells, or PBMCs; the material itself was cDNA or gDNA.

Trimming cost V 5 bases and J 0 bases; bases outside gene matches: 3. CDR3 size: 16 residues. Germline V lookup: CDR1 LNHDA, CDR2 SQIVND (reference sequence). Clones were read by immunoSEQ multiplex PCR, and TCRdb kept only the in-frame ones, dropping some. The table records around 300,000 clones, approximately 87% of them present only once. Patients from Seattle were sampled longitudinally, starting during active infection. This receptor was taken from a woman aged 25 to 39 with COVID-19, enrolled during active disease. Sequencing was performed on peripheral blood. This sequence joins TRBV19 and TRBJ2-7, with TRBD2 identical over 14 bases. This chain's CDR3 is CASSFGTSGSSYEQYF. The CDR3 DNA is TGTGCCAGTAGTTTCGGGACTAGCGGGAGCTCCTACGAGCAGTACTTC. The full variable domain, completed using reference TRBV19 and TRBJ2-7, is DGGITQSPKYLFRKEGQNVTLSCEQNLNHDAMYWYRQDPGQGLRLIYYSQIVNDFQKGDIAEGYSVSREKKESFPLTVTSAQKNPTAFYLCASSFGTSGSSYEQYFGPGTRLTVT.